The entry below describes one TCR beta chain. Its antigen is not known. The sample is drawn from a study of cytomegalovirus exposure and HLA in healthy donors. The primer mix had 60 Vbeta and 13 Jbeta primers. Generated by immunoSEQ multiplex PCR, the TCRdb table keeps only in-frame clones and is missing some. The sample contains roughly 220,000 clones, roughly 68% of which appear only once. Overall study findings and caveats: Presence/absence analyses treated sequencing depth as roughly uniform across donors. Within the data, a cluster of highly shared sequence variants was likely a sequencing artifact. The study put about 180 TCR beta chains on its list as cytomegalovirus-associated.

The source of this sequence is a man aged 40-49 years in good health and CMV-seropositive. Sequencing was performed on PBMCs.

CDR3 loop: CASSEGMEDEQYF. CDR3 DNA: TGTGCCAGCAGTGAAGGAATGGAGGACGAGCAGTACTTC. The chain employs TRBV6-4 and TRBJ2-7, with a weak D call TRBD2 (5 bases). Germline CDR1 MRHNA, CDR2 SNTAGT. Trimming shortened V by 3 bases and J by 5 bases, and 11 bases separated the two germline ends. There are 13 residues in the CDR3.